This TCR beta chain was captured in a study of cytomegalovirus exposure and HLA in healthy donors. Regarding the study as a whole: Published work reported that the classifier diagnosed cytomegalovirus status with high specificity and sensitivity.

On this clone itself: No antigen is known for it.

CDR3 size: 13 residues. TCRdb's table, derived via immunoSEQ multiplex PCR, lists solely in-frame clones and lacks some. The table lists 100,000 or so clones, roughly 94% of them singletons. Separate from the roughly 700-subject first cohort, the 120-subject validation cohort was the one that the donors belonged to. The sample was PBMCs. This receptor was identified in a woman under 30 in good health and CMV-seronegative. The chain uses TRBV21-1 and TRBJ2-7; TRBD2, as called in the table, went unchecked against the DNA. TRBV21-1 has pseudogene status. The CDR3 DNA reads as TGTGCCAGCACCTCACTAGCGGCCCGTGAGCAGTACTTC. This encodes CASTSLAAREQYF.